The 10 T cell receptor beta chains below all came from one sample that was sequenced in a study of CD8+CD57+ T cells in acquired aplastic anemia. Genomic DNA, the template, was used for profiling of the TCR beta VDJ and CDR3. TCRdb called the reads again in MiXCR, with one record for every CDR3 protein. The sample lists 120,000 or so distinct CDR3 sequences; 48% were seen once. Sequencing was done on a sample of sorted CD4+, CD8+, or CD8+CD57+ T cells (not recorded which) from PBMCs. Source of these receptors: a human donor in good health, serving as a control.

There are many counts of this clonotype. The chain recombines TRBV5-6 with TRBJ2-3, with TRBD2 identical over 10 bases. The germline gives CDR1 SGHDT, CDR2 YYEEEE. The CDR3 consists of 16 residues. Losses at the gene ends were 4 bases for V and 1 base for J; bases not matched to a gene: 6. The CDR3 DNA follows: TGTGCCAGCAGCCTATCCGGACTAGCGGGCACAGATACGCAGTATTTT. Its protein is CASSLSGLAGTDTQYF.

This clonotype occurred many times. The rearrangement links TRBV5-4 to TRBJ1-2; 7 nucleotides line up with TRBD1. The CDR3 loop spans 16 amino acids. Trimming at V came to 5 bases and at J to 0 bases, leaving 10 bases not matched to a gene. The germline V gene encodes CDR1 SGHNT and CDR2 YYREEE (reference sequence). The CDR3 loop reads CASRLTGDSPNYGYTF. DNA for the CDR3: TGTGCCAGCAGGTTAACAGGGGACTCGCCTAACTATGGCTACACCTTC.

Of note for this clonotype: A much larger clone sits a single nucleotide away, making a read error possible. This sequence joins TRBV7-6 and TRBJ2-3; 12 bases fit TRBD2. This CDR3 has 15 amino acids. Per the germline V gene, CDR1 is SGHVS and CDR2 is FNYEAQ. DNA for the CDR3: TGTGCCAGCGGCTTACTAGCGGGGGGCACAGATTCGCAGTATTTT. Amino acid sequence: CASGLLAGGTDSQYF. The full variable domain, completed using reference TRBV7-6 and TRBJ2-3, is GAGVSQSPRYKVTKRGQDVALRCDPISGHVSLYWYRQALGQGPEFLTYFNYEAQQDKSGLPNDRFSAERPEGSISTLTIQRTEQRDSAMYRCASGLLAGGTDSQYFGPGTRLTVL.

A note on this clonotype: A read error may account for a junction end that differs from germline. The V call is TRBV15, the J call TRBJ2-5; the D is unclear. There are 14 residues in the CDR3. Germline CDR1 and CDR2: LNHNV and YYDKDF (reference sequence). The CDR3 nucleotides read TGTGCCACCGGCAGAGTTGGGTCCCAGGAGACCCAGTACTTC. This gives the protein CATGRVGSQETQYF.

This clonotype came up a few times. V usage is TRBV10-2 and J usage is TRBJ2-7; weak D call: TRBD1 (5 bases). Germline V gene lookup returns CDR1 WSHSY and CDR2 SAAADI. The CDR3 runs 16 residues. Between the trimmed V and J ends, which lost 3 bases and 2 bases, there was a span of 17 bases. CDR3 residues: CASSETQGIWPYEQYF. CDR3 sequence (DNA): TGCGCCAGCAGTGAAACTCAGGGAATCTGGCCCTACGAGCAGTACTTC.

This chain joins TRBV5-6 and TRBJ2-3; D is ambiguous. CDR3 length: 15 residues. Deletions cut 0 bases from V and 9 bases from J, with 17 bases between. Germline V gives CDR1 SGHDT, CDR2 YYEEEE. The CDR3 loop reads CASSLAVVLCDTQYF. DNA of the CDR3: TGTGCCAGCAGCTTGGCTGTGGTACTGTGCGACACGCAGTATTTT.

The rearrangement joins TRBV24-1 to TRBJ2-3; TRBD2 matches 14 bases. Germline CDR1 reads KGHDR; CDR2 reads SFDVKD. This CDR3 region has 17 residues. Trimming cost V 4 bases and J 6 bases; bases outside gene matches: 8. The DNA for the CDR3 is TGTGCCACCAGTGACCAGGGACTAGCGGGAGATCTCGATACGCAGTATTTT. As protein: CATSDQGLAGDLDTQYF.

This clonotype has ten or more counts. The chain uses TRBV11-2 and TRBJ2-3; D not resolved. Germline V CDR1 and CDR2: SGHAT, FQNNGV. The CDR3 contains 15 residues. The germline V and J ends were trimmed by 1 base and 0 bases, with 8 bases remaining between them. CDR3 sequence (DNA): TGTGCCAGCAGCTTAGGAGGCATTAGCACAGATACGCAGTATTTT. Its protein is CASSLGGISTDTQYF.

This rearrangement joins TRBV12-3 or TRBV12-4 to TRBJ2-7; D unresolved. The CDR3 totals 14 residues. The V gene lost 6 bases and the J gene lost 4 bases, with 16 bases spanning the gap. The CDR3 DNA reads TGTGCCAGCAGCTCCTCAAACCAATTATACGAGCAGTACTTC. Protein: CASSSSNQLYEQYF.

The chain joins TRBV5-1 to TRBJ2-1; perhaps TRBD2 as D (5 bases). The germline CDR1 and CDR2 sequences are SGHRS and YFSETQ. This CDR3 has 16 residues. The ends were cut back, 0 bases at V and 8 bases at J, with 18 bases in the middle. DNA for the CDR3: TGCGCCAGCAGCTTGGAAGGCCTCCAATCCGGGGATGAGCAGTTCTTC. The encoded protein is CASSLEGLQSGDEQFF. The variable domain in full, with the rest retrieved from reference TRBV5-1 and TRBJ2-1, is KAGVTQTPRYLIKTRGQQVTLSCSPISGHRSVSWYQQTPGQGLQFLFEYFSETQRNKGNFPGRFSGRQFSNSRSEMNVSTLELGDSALYLCASSLEGLQSGDEQFFGPGTRLTVL.